A single sample is the source of the 10 T cell receptor beta chains below, sequenced in a study of cytomegalovirus exposure and HLA in healthy donors. Both 60 Vbeta primers and 13 Jbeta primers went into the PCR. Assay: immunoSEQ multiplex PCR; the TCRdb copy retains only in-frame clones and omits some. The data show fewer than 200,000 clones, more than 65% seen once. Sequencing input: PBMCs. These receptors all come from a male donor in good health and CMV-seronegative.

In regard to this clone: A junction end diverges from the germline sequence, so it may reflect a read error. V and J are TRBV2 and TRBJ2-2, with D possibly TRBD2 on 5 matching bases. Germline V gives CDR1 SNHLY, CDR2 FYNNEI. This CDR3 is 14 amino acids long. The CDR3 here is CASSERENTGELFF. In DNA, the CDR3 is TGTGCCAGCAGTGAAAGGGAGAACACCGGGGAACTGTTTTTT.

This clone was observed a single time. V is TRBV10-3 and J is TRBJ2-7, with 8 positions matching TRBD1. Germline values: CDR1 ENHRY, CDR2 SYGVKD. After removal of 11 bases from V and 9 bases from J, the junction contained 18 bases not matched to a gene. The CDR3 is 14 amino acids. The CDR3 bases are TGTGCCGTTAAGGCGGGACAGGATTTTACGGCGCAGTACTTC. It translates to CAVKAGQDFTAQYF.

As concerns this clone: One end of the junction varies from germline; a read error may be responsible. Here the CDR3 DNA reads TGTTCCAGCAGCAAAGGGGTCGGCTACACCTTC. This sequence encodes CSSSKGVGYTF. V gene TRBV7-9 combines with J gene TRBJ1-2; maybe TRBD1 (5 bases). The CDR3 has 11 residues. From germline, CDR1 is SEHNR and CDR2 FQNEAQ (reference sequence).

This chain uses TRBV6-5 with TRBJ2-1; TRBD1 matches 7 bases. The trim removed 8 bases at V and 4 bases at J, leaving 5 bases unmatched. The germline V gene has CDR1 MNHEY and CDR2 SVGAGI. This CDR3 is 13 amino acids long. This CDR3 is CASRGQEYNEQFF. The CDR3 nucleotides read TGTGCCAGCCGCGGACAGGAGTACAATGAGCAGTTCTTC.

The chain carries TRBV6-5 and TRBJ1-5; D perhaps matches TRBD1 (6 bases). The CDR3 is made up of 15 amino acids. CDR1 and CDR2 from the germline V gene are MNHEY and SVGAGI. Trimming shortened V by 2 bases and J by 0 bases, and 8 bases separated the two germline ends. CDR3 in amino acids: CASSYDRNSNQPQHF. The CDR3 bases are TGTGCCAGCAGTTACGACAGGAATAGCAATCAGCCCCAGCATTTT.

This chain joins TRBV28 and TRBJ2-1; D is perhaps TRBD1 (5 bases). The length of the CDR3 is 13 residues. Trimming took 3 bases from V and 6 from J, leaving 9 bases between them. Germline loops: CDR1 MDHEN, CDR2 SYDVKM. The CDR3 region has the DNA TGTGCCAGCAGTTTGTTCAGGGCCAATGAGCAGTTCTTC. Translated, it gives CASSLFRANEQFF.

V gene TRBV11-2 combines with J gene TRBJ1-2; weak D call: TRBD1 (5 bases). V dropped 5 bases and J dropped 1 base, with 8 bases sitting between them. The germline gives CDR1 SGHAT, CDR2 FQNNGV. The CDR3 spans 13 residues. CDR3 sequence: CASSAQGNYGYTF. DNA of the CDR3: TGTGCCAGCAGCGCCCAGGGTAACTATGGCTACACCTTC.

This clone came up a few times. J is TRBJ2-7 and V is TRBV5-1; 7 positions match TRBD2. CDR1 SGHRS and CDR2 YFSETQ come from the germline V gene. This CDR3 has 13 amino acids. After removal of 3 bases from V and 3 bases from J, the junction contained 3 bases not matched to a gene. CDR3 in amino acids: CASSSWGGYEQYF. The CDR3 nucleotides are TGCGCCAGCAGCTCCTGGGGGGGCTACGAGCAGTACTTC.

V and J are TRBV9 and TRBJ1-2; D is perhaps TRBD1 (5 bases). The CDR3 contains 17 residues. V shed 0 bases and J shed 1 base, with 16 bases lying between them. Germline CDR1 reads SGDLS; CDR2 reads YYNGEE. The chain's CDR3 is CASSVAGGGSSNYGYTF. Written as DNA, the CDR3 is TGTGCCAGCAGCGTAGCCGGGGGGGGGTCGAGTAACTATGGCTACACCTTC.

The chain couples TRBV7-9 to TRBJ1-2, with TRBD1 identical over 9 bases. This CDR3 has 15 residues. Looked up from germline, CDR1 is SEHNR and CDR2 is FQNEAQ (reference sequence). V trimming: 4 bases; J trimming: 8 bases; junction bases outside the gene matches: 11. The CDR3 protein is CASSYDWDRVLGYTF. In DNA form, the CDR3 reads TGTGCCAGCAGCTATGATTGGGACAGGGTACTCGGCTACACCTTC.